Each of the 32 T cell receptor beta chains below was sequenced from the same sample in a study of cytomegalovirus exposure and HLA in healthy donors. Repertoires were generated with immunoSEQ multiplex PCR, while TCRdb's copy carries only in-frame clones and drops some. The sample lists approximately 300,000 clones; about nine tenths were seen once. Sequencing input: PBMCs. The source of these receptors is a woman aged 18 to 35 in good health and CMV-seronegative.

V gene TRBV7-2 combines with J gene TRBJ2-2, with D tentatively TRBD2 (6 bases). From germline, CDR1 is SGHTA and CDR2 FQGNSA. This CDR3 spans 14 amino acids. The V end was cut by 4 bases, the J end by 5 bases, with 11 bases between. CDR3 nucleotide sequence: TGTGCCAGCAGCTCCGCCCGGGGGACCGGGGAGCTGTTTTTT. Its translation is CASSSARGTGELFF.

J is TRBJ1-2 and V is TRBV2; 7 nucleotides line up with TRBD1. This CDR3 region has 14 residues. Germline trimming cut 5 bases from V and 4 bases from J; bases unmatched to any gene: 7. CDR1 and CDR2 from the germline V gene are SNHLY and FYNNEI. The CDR3 protein is CASSKGQNSYGYTF. CDR3 in DNA: TGTGCCAGCAGTAAGGGACAGAACTCCTATGGCTACACCTTC. Full variable domain (remainder filled in from reference TRBV2 and TRBJ1-2): EPEVTQTPSHQVTQMGQEVILRCVPISNHLYFYWYRQILGQKVEFLVSFYNNEISEKSEIFDDQFSVERPDGSNFTLKIRSTKLEDSAMYFCASSKGQNSYGYTFGSGTRLTVV.

The chain joins TRBV5-1 to TRBJ2-7; no reliable D call. This CDR3 is 13 amino acids long. The V gene lost 4 bases and the J gene lost 6 bases, with 14 bases spanning the gap. Germline values: CDR1 SGHRS, CDR2 YFSETQ. The CDR3 region has the DNA TGCGCCAGCAGCACGGCAGGTTTTCTCGAGCAGTACTTC. Translation: CASSTAGFLEQYF.

V and J are TRBV25-1 and TRBJ1-4; the D gene is possibly TRBD1 (5 bases). The CDR3 contains 15 residues. Germline V lookup: CDR1 MGHDK, CDR2 SYGVNS. Trimming stripped 3 bases from V and 4 bases from J, with 12 bases between. CDR3 DNA: TGTGCCAGCAGTGACCTGACAGTTAATAATGAAAAACTGTTTTTT. This sequence encodes CASSDLTVNNEKLFF. Together with reference TRBV25-1 and TRBJ1-4, the CDR3 gives the full variable domain: EADIYQTPRYLVIGTGKKITLECSQTMGHDKMYWYQQDPGMELHLIHYSYGVNSTEKGDLSSESTVSRIRTEHFPLTLESARPSHTSQYLCASSDLTVNNEKLFFGSGTQLSVL.

The genes are TRBV7-2 and TRBJ2-1, with 9 bases lining up with TRBD2. V lost 5 bases to trimming and J lost 9 bases; unmatched junction nucleotides: 14. CDR3 length equals 16 residues. From germline, CDR1 is SGHTA and CDR2 FQGNSA. In DNA form, the CDR3 reads TGTGCCAGCAGCGCCAGACTCGGGACTAGCAGTGGTGAGCAGTTCTTC. Amino acid sequence: CASSARLGTSSGEQFF.

The J gene is TRBJ2-3, the V gene TRBV4-2, with 11 bases aligning to TRBD2. The V gene end was trimmed by 0 bases and the J gene end by 6 bases; junction bases not matched to a gene: 5. Germline V gene lookup returns CDR1 LGHNA and CDR2 YNFKEQ. CDR3 length equals 16 residues. CDR3: CASSQEGLAGGDTQYF. CDR3 in DNA: TGTGCCAGCAGCCAAGAAGGTTTAGCGGGAGGGGATACGCAGTATTTT.

This chain connects TRBV5-1 to TRBJ2-3, with 8 bases aligning to TRBD2. J lost 7 bases, V lost 1 base, and 5 bases had no gene match. Germline assignment: CDR1 SGHRS and CDR2 YFSETQ. CDR3 length: 14 residues. The chain's CDR3 is CASSLREGLYTQYF. The CDR3 nucleotides are TGCGCCAGCAGCTTGCGGGAGGGCCTGTATACGCAGTATTTT.

This chain uses TRBV15 with TRBJ1-5; 8 positions match TRBD1. CDR3 size: 16 residues. Looked up from germline, CDR1 is LNHNV and CDR2 is YYDKDF (reference sequence). Unmatched junction bases numbered 9, after V lost 5 bases and J lost 3 bases. CDR3 nucleotide sequence: TGTGCCACCAGCTCCAGGACAGGGACAAACAATCAGCCCCAGCATTTT. Translated: CATSSRTGTNNQPQHF.

This clone was observed a single time. This chain connects TRBV9 to TRBJ1-2, with 9 positions matching TRBD1. The V gene end was trimmed by 4 bases and the J gene end by 6 bases; junction bases not matched to a gene: 10. The germline V gene has CDR1 SGDLS and CDR2 YYNGEE. The CDR3 runs to 15 residues. The CDR3 DNA follows: TGTGCCAGCAGCTTAGGACAGGGGTGGTTTGATGGCTACACCTTC. It encodes CASSLGQGWFDGYTF.

The chain combines TRBV11-3 with TRBJ2-7; D call uncertain. There are 18 residues in the CDR3. Germline CDR1 reads SGHNT; CDR2 reads YENEEA. Trimming cost V 0 bases and J 6 bases, with 24 bases left between them. In DNA, the CDR3 is TGTGCCAGCAGCTTAGATTCCGGGTTAGGCTATCTTGGTCGCGAGCAGTACTTC. Encoded protein: CASSLDSGLGYLGREQYF.

The chain couples TRBV9 to TRBJ1-1, with a possible D match to TRBD1 (6 bases). The CDR3 is made up of 14 amino acids. Germline CDR1 is SGDLS and CDR2 is YYNGEE. Trimming left V 4 bases short and J 2 bases short, with 12 bases between. This CDR3 reads CASSTDRINTEAFF. CDR3 sequence (DNA): TGTGCCAGCAGCACCGACAGGATAAACACTGAAGCTTTCTTT.

CDR3 in DNA: TGTGCCAGCAGGGGACTAGGAAAGTACAATGAGCAGTTCTTC. Translating it yields CASRGLGKYNEQFF. The genes are TRBV2 and TRBJ2-1; 8 bases fit TRBD2. The CDR3 covers 14 residues. Germline V CDR1 and CDR2: SNHLY, FYNNEI. Losses at the gene ends were 6 bases for V and 4 bases for J; bases not matched to a gene: 5.

This clone was counted once. V usage is TRBV9 and J usage is TRBJ2-2; a possible D gene is TRBD2 (7 bases). The CDR3 runs 15 residues. Germline assignment: CDR1 SGDLS and CDR2 YYNGEE. Trimming took off 2 bases at V and 5 bases at J, with 13 bases between the two ends. In nucleotides, the CDR3 is TGTGCCAGCAGCGTCGGGGGGCTTGGGACCGGGGAGCTGTTTTTT. Translated: CASSVGGLGTGELFF.

The chain is built from TRBV11-1 and TRBJ2-4; 14 bases fit TRBD2. The CDR3 covers 15 residues. With 3 bases clipped from V and 6 bases from J, the junction kept 1 base outside the gene matches. Germline V CDR1 and CDR2: SGHAT, FQDESV (reference sequence). CDR3 protein: CASSLGLAGVNIQYF. DNA for the CDR3: TGTGCCAGCAGCTTGGGACTAGCGGGAGTAAACATTCAGTACTTC.

This sequence joins TRBV5-1 and TRBJ2-1, with D possibly matching TRBD2 (7 bases). The CDR3 is made up of 15 amino acids. V lost 0 bases and J lost 4, with 11 bases in between. The germline CDR1 and CDR2 sequences are SGHRS and YFSETQ. CDR3 in DNA: TGCGCCAGCAGCTTGGCGGAGGGGGGGTACAATGAGCAGTTCTTC. As protein: CASSLAEGGYNEQFF. The full variable domain, rest sourced from reference TRBV5-1 and TRBJ2-1, is KAGVTQTPRYLIKTRGQQVTLSCSPISGHRSVSWYQQTPGQGLQFLFEYFSETQRNKGNFPGRFSGRQFSNSRSEMNVSTLELGDSALYLCASSLAEGGYNEQFFGPGTRLTVL.

The V gene is TRBV4-1, the J gene TRBJ2-1; 14 nucleotides line up with TRBD2. Germline CDR1 is MGHRA and CDR2 is YSYEKL. This CDR3 has 16 residues. V lost 0 bases and J lost 8; bases outside the gene matches: 3. CDR3 sequence reads: CASSQDGTSGSYEQFF. The CDR3 bases are TGCGCCAGCAGCCAAGATGGGACTAGCGGGAGCTATGAGCAGTTCTTC.

This clone was detected only once. The chain couples TRBV6-5 to TRBJ2-5, with D possibly TRBD2 on 6 matching bases. Germline loops: CDR1 MNHEY, CDR2 SVGAGI. Trimming took off 6 bases at V and 5 bases at J, with 13 bases between the two ends. This CDR3 spans 13 amino acids. CDR3 amino acids: CASSPFGGETQYF. The DNA for the CDR3 is TGTGCCAGCAGCCCGTTCGGGGGTGAGACCCAGTACTTC.

The chain is built from TRBV10-3 and TRBJ2-7; D remains unclear. The V end lost 7 bases, the J end lost 0 bases, and 10 bases lay between the germline ends. This CDR3 is built from 13 residues. Germline V CDR1 and CDR2: ENHRY, SYGVKD. CDR3 in DNA: TGTGCCATCAACTCTCCTAGCTCCTACGAGCAGTACTTC. Protein: CAINSPSSYEQYF.

The V and J genes are TRBV5-1 and TRBJ2-7; weak D call: TRBD1 (6 bases). CDR3 length: 14 residues. Germline V CDR1 and CDR2: SGHRS, YFSETQ. V was cut by 4 bases and J by 4 bases, with 15 bases left in between. CDR3 protein: CASSHPGQSYEQYF. The CDR3 DNA reads as TGCGCCAGCAGCCACCCGGGACAATCTTACGAGCAGTACTTC.

The chain employs TRBV9 and TRBJ2-7; 11 nucleotides match TRBD1. With 2 bases clipped from V and 5 bases from J, the junction kept 6 bases outside the gene matches. The CDR3 runs to 15 residues. Per the germline V gene, CDR1 is SGDLS and CDR2 is YYNGEE. The CDR3 DNA reads TGTGCCAGCAGCGTTACGTGGACAGGGGGCAACGAGCAGTACTTC. Its protein is CASSVTWTGGNEQYF.

The rearrangement joins TRBV19 to TRBJ2-7; D is possibly TRBD1 (6 bases). Per germline, CDR1 LNHDA and CDR2 SQIVND (reference sequence). The CDR3 spans 17 residues. The germline V and J ends were trimmed by 6 bases and 4 bases, with 25 bases remaining between them. This chain's CDR3 is CASRDSRRTDSFYEQYF. The CDR3 DNA reads as TGTGCCAGTAGGGACTCACGTCGGACAGACTCGTTTTACGAGCAGTACTTC.

The chain has TRBV11-1 and TRBJ1-3; 7 bases match TRBD1. The CDR3 spans 15 residues. Germline trimming cut 5 bases from V and 0 bases from J; bases unmatched to any gene: 4. Germline CDR1 is SGHAT and CDR2 is FQDESV (reference sequence). The CDR3 DNA is TGTGCCAGCAGCCCGACAGGGATCTCTGGAAACACCATATATTTT. It yields the protein CASSPTGISGNTIYF.

The gene calls are TRBV6-1 and TRBJ2-7; possibly TRBD1 for D (6 bases). The CDR3 sequence is 11 residues long. The V gene lost 2 bases and the J gene lost 11 bases, with 10 bases spanning the gap. Per the germline V gene, CDR1 is MNHNS and CDR2 is SASEGT. CDR3 loop: CASSERYREYF. The CDR3 DNA follows: TGTGCCAGCAGTGAACGCTACAGGGAGTACTTC.

In this sample, this clone turned up a few times. The V and J genes are TRBV2 and TRBJ2-5, with 7 nucleotides matching TRBD2. This CDR3 has 13 amino acids. V lost 6 bases, J lost 2 bases, and 3 bases stayed unmatched. In germline, CDR1 is SNHLY, CDR2 FYNNEI. CDR3 in DNA: TGTGCCAGCAGGGGGAGGGGACAAGAGACCCAGTACTTC. It translates to CASRGRGQETQYF.

J is TRBJ2-7 and V is TRBV2, with 8 positions matching TRBD1. The CDR3 loop spans 14 amino acids. Losses at the gene ends were 6 bases for V and 2 bases for J; bases not matched to a gene: 6. Looked up from germline, CDR1 is SNHLY and CDR2 is FYNNEI. CDR3 in amino acids: CASSQDRGAYEQYF. In DNA form, the CDR3 reads TGTGCCAGCAGCCAAGACAGGGGTGCCTACGAGCAGTACTTC. The complete variable domain, with remaining parts taken from reference TRBV2 and TRBJ2-7, reads EPEVTQTPSHQVTQMGQEVILRCVPISNHLYFYWYRQILGQKVEFLVSFYNNEISEKSEIFDDQFSVERPDGSNFTLKIRSTKLEDSAMYFCASSQDRGAYEQYFGPGTRLTVT.

The chain combines TRBV7-8 with TRBJ2-7, with D maybe TRBD1 (6 bases). Germline CDR1 is SGHVS and CDR2 is FQNEAQ. The CDR3 runs to 13 residues. Trimming left V 5 bases short and J 6 bases short, with 14 bases between. In nucleotides, the CDR3 is TGTGCCAGCAGCCTAACAGGGTTAGTCGAGCAGTACTTC. As protein: CASSLTGLVEQYF. Combining the CDR3 with reference TRBV7-8 and TRBJ2-7 gives the whole variable domain GAGVSQSPRYKVAKRGQDVALRCDPISGHVSLFWYQQALGQGPEFLTYFQNEAQLDKSGLPSDRFFAERPEGSVSTLKIQRTQQEDSAVYLCASSLTGLVEQYFGPGTRLTVT.

In DNA, the CDR3 is TGTGCCAGCTCATCTCTCCGCTACGAGCAGTACTTC. It specifies CASSSLRYEQYF. The chain links TRBV18 to TRBJ2-7; no reliable D call. The CDR3 is 12 residues long. Trimming took 5 bases from V and 3 from J, leaving 8 bases between them. In germline, CDR1 is KGHSH, CDR2 LQKENI.

The rearrangement uses TRBV4-3 and TRBJ2-5; D might be TRBD2 (5 bases). The CDR3 runs to 12 residues. Germline lookup yields CDR1 LGHNA and CDR2 YSLEER. The germline V and J ends were trimmed by 1 base and 5 bases, with 5 bases remaining between them. CDR3 in amino acids: CASSQGGETQYF. In nucleotides, the CDR3 is TGCGCCAGCAGCCAAGGAGGGGAGACCCAGTACTTC.

The rearrangement uses TRBV13 and TRBJ2-1; 7 positions agree with TRBD2. The CDR3 length is 15 residues. V was clipped by 1 base and J by 3 bases; unmatched bases: 3. The germline V gene encodes CDR1 PRHDT and CDR2 FYEKMQ (reference sequence). As DNA, the CDR3 is TGTGCCAGCAGCTTAGCGGGAGGTGGCTACAATGAGCAGTTCTTC. Translating it yields CASSLAGGGYNEQFF.

The CDR3 nucleotides are TGTGCCAGCAGCCCGAACCCGACTAGTAACAATGAGCAGTTCTTC. Protein sequence: CASSPNPTSNNEQFF. The chain has TRBV5-4 and TRBJ2-1; the D gene is possibly TRBD2 (6 bases). CDR1 SGHNT and CDR2 YYREEE come from the germline V gene (reference sequence). The CDR3 extends over 15 amino acids. Trimming cost V 4 bases and J 5 bases, with 16 bases left between them.

The DNA for the CDR3 is TGTGCCAGCAGCCTAGCTAGCGGGACCCCGTTCTTC. It translates to CASSLASGTPFF. The V and J genes are TRBV9 and TRBJ2-1; TRBD2 aligns across 9 bases. V dropped 4 bases and J dropped 15; count of bases not matched to a gene: 8. Germline loops: CDR1 SGDLS, CDR2 YYNGEE. The CDR3 runs 12 residues.

The chain uses TRBV7-8 and TRBJ2-1; 7 bases map to TRBD1. The ends lost 1 base at V and 10 bases at J; junction bases unmatched: 13. This CDR3 has 16 residues. Germline V gene sequence: CDR1 SGHVS, CDR2 FQNEAQ. The CDR3 DNA follows: TGTGCCAGCAGCTTAGGGGTACAGGGGATCGCGGGCGAGCAGTTCTTC. Translating gives CASSLGVQGIAGEQFF.